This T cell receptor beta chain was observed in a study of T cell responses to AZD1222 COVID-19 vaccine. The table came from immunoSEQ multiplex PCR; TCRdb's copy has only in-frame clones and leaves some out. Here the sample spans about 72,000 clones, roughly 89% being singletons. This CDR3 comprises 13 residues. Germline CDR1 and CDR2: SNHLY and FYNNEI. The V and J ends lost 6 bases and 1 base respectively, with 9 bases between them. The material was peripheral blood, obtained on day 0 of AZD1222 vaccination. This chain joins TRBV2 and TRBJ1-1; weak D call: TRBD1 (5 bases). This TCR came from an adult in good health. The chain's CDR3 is CASRGTWNTEAFF. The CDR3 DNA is TGTGCCAGCAGAGGGACGTGGAACACTGAAGCTTTCTTT.